Included here is one TCR beta chain sequence, with context. This clone was seen a few times. It has no known antigen specificity. Per-base qualities were not stored, and no clone one base away is much larger. The time point label, as the study defines it: about 4 weeks on oral tofacitinib. The treatment or condition label corresponds to: oral pan-JAK inhibitor, 5-10 mg twice daily. Lesional scalp punch biopsies and peripheral blood were obtained from alopecia areata patients. PBMCs were separated by density centrifugation and stained for CD3, CD4 and CD8, after which CD4+ and CD8+ T cells were sorted on a FACSAria. The entry originates in a study of CD8+ T cells in alopecia areata (dated by TCRdb to 2016 to 2018). Regarding the research as a whole: Treated patients were enrolled in an open-label pilot trial of oral tofacitinib, 5 to 10 mg twice daily, for moderate-to-severe alopecia areata. For the treated patients, the SALT score, which quantifies what percentage of scalp surface area is affected, served as the measure of disease severity. Tofacitinib-treated patients had biopsies at baseline and at 4 and 24 weeks of treatment, with a later scalp biopsy in several patients. RNA was obtained with the PAXgene miRNA kit for fixed scalp, the miRNeasy kit for PBMCs, and the RNeasy kit for mouse skin. In humans, TCRbeta sequencing was performed on scalp tissue and on sorted CD4+ and CD8+ peripheral blood T cells from healthy controls and from patients with patchy or totalis/universalis alopecia areata. Tofacitinib was given for 6 to 18 months, followed by 6 months of follow-up off drug to assess delayed response and recurrence. TCRbeta CDR3 regions were amplified by immunoSEQ multiplex PCR using 35 Vbeta forward and 13 Jbeta reverse primers. Scalp clonality was compared across normal scalp (n=4), patchy alopecia areata scalp (n=8), and alopecia totalis/universalis scalp (n=8). The study used high-throughput TCRbeta sequencing to examine T cell clonal expansion in alopecia areata, in both the C3H/HeJ mouse model and human patients. Study-wide findings and limitations: Unlike mouse skin, where gammadelta T cells dominate, normal human skin contains resident alphabeta T cells that get sequenced too, which complicates analysis of the scalp TCR repertoire. Compared with mice, TCR sequences shared between patients were less clear, possibly partly because of HLA diversity across the patient population. During tofacitinib treatment, many expanded lesional clones remained in scalp and blood, and this persistence may partly explain relapse after treatment is stopped. Compared with normal scalp, lesional scalp, particularly in alopecia totalis/universalis, had higher clonality and more expanded CD8+ clones, which suggests antigenic drive. Because the treated cohort was small and had only one nonresponder, larger studies are needed to examine links between baseline CD8+ expansion and response. Scalp clonality and the number of expanded CD8+ clones among the top 100 scalp clones were significantly decreased by tofacitinib.

CDR3 length: 12 amino acids, cysteine to phenylalanine. Here the CDR3 DNA is all that survives: 36 bases in frame from base 1. From the germline V gene, CDR1 is SGHTA and CDR2 is FQGNSA. V loses 5 bases of germline sequence and J loses 7 bases, and the interval between the two ends is 11 bases. Library generation was performed with the immunoSEQ multiplex PCR assay. RNA was extracted from all samples and reverse transcribed into cDNA, which served as template for TCR sequencing. First-strand cDNA was synthesized with SuperScript III using a 2:1 mix of oligo-dT and random hexamers. A synthetic immune receptor repertoire was used to assess amplification bias, and residual bias was removed computationally. Concerning the study's data processing: Raw reads were preprocessed to remove errors, and CDR3 was defined by IMGT conventions from the conserved cysteine to phenylalanine. Clonality was calculated as 1 minus Shannon entropy normalized by log2 of the number of productive unique TCRs. Scalp TCRbeta sequences were cross-referenced with sorted blood CD4 and CD8 repertoires so that the CD4 or CD8 identity of scalp clones could be inferred. TCRdb took this table from immuneACCESS and kept in-frame rearrangements with V and J called. Such tables lack part of the clones; where checked against another copy, unresolved V genes explain under half of the gap, and the rest is unexplained. That table gives V, J and clone size, and the DNA gave D and trimming. The sample table records about 190,000 clones; 50% to 60% of these occur just once. Approximately 0.69% of the sample is taken by the ten largest.

The V and J genes are TRBV7-2 and TRBJ1-1, with the D gene not confidently named. The TCR was taken from a human donor with alopecia areata. The source material was CD4+ T cells sorted from blood, sampled at week 4, from a patient treated with tofacitinib. CDR3 reads: CASSQITYEAFF. The sequenced DNA: TGTGCCAGCAGCCAGATCACTTATGAAGCTTTCTTT. The variable domain in full, with residues beyond the CDR3 obtained from the reference TRBV7-2 and TRBJ1-1 genes, is GAGVSQSPSNKVTEKGKDVELRCDPISGHTALYWYRQSLGQGLEFLIYFQGNSAPDKSGLPSDRFSAERTGGSVSTLTIQRTQQEDSAVYLCASSQITYEAFFGQGTRLTVV.